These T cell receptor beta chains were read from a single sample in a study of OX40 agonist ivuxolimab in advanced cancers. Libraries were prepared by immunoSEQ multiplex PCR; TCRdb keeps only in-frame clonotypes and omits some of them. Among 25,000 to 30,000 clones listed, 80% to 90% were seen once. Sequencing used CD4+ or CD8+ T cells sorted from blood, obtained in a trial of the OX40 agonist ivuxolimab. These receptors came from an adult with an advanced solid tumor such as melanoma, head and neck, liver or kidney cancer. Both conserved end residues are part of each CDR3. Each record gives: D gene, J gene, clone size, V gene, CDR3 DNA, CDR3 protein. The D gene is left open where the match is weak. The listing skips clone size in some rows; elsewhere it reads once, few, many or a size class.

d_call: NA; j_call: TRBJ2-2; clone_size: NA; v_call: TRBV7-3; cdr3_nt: TGTGCCAGCAGCTTAGGGCGGACAAGAGACGCCGGGGAGCTGTTTTTT; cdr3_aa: CASSLGRTRDAGELFF
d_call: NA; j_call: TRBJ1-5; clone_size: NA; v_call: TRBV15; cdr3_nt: TGTGCCACCAGCCTGGAGACCGTCAATCAGCCCCAGCATTTT; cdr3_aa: CATSLETVNQPQHF
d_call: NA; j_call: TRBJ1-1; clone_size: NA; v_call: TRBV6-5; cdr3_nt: TGTGCCAGCAAGTCCTTGGTTACAGCGAACACTGAAGCTTTCTTT; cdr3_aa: CASKSLVTANTEAFF
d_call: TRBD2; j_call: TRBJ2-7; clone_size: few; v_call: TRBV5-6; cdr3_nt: TGTGCCAGCAGCTTTAGCGGGGACGAGCAGTACTTC; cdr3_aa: CASSFSGDEQYF
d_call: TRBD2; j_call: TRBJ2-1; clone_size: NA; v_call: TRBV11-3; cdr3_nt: TGTGCCAGCAGCTTACGGCGGGGGGCTGACAATGAGCAGTTCTTC; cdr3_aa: CASSLRRGADNEQFF
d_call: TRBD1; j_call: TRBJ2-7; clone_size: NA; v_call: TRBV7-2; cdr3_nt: TGTGCCAGCAGCTCTAGGGACCCGGGACAGGGGCCGGGCTCCTACGAGCAGTACTTC; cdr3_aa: CASSSRDPGQGPGSYEQYF
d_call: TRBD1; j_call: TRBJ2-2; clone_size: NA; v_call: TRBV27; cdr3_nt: TGTGCCAGCAGTTCATACAGGGGGCTCGGGACCGGGGAGCTGTTTTTT; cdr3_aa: CASSSYRGLGTGELFF
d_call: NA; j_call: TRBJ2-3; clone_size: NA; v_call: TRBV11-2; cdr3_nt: TGTGCCAGCAGCAGGCGGGGTACAGATACGCAGTATTTT; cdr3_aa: CASSRRGTDTQYF
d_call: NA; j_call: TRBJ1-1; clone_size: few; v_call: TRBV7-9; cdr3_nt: TGTGCCAGCAGCTCGGGCGGGACTGAAGCTTTCTTT; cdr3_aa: CASSSGGTEAFF
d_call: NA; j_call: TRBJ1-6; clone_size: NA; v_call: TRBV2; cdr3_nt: TGTGCCAGCAGTGTGCCCGGAGATAATTCACCCCTCCACTTT; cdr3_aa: CASSVPGDNSPLHF
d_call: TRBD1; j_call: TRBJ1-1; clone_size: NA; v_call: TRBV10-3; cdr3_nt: TGTGCCATCAGCGGGGACAGGGGTGGGGGCCCCACTGAGTTTGAAGCTTTCTTT; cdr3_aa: CAISGDRGGGPTEFEAFF
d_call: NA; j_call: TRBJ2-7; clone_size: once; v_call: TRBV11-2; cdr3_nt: TGTGCCAGCAGCTTGACCTCGACCTACGAGCAGTACTTC; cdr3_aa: CASSLTSTYEQYF
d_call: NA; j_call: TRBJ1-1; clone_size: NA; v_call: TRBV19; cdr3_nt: TGTGCCAGTAGTTCATTCTACAGGACTGAAGCTTTCTTT; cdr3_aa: CASSSFYRTEAFF
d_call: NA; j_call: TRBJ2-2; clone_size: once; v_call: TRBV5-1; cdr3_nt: TGTGCCAGCAGCTTGCTAGTTTCCGGGGAGCTGTTTTTT; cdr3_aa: CASSLLVSGELFF
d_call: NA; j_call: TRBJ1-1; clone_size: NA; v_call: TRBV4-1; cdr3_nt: TGCGCCAGCAGCCTTAAGACAGGTCGGTACACTGAAGCTTTCTTT; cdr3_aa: CASSLKTGRYTEAFF
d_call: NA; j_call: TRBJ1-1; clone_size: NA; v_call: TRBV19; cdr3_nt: TGTGCCAGTAGCGAACAGGGTCAGGGGACTGAAGCTTTCTTT; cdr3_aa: CASSEQGQGTEAFF
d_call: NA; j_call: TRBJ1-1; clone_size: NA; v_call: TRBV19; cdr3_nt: TGTGCCATCAAAAGGGGTGTTGGGAACACTGAAGCTTTCTTT; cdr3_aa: CAIKRGVGNTEAFF
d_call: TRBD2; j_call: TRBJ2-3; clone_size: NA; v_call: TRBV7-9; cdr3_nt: TGTGCCAGCAGCGAGGGACTAGCGGAGTACACAGATACGCAGTATTTT; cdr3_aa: CASSEGLAEYTDTQYF
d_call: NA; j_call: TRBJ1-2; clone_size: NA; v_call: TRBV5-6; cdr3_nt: TGTGCCAGCAGCTTCGGGACGTCAACAGGCTACACCTTC; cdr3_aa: CASSFGTSTGYTF
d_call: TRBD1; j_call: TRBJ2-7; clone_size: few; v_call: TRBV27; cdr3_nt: TGTGCCAGCAGTTTATCAATGGGGGACAGCTCCTACGAGCAGTACTTC; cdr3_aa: CASSLSMGDSSYEQYF
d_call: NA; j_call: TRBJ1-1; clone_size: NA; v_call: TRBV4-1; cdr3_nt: TGCGCCAGCAGCCACGTCCCGGGGCAAATGAACACTGAAGCTTTCTTT; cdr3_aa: CASSHVPGQMNTEAFF
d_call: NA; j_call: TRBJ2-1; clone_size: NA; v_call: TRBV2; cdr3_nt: TGTGCCAGCAGTGAAATAGGGGAACCCTACAATGAGCAGTTCTTC; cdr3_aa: CASSEIGEPYNEQFF
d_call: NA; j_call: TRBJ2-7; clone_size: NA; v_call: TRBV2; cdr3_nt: TGTGCCAGCAGTGAACCATCGACCTACGAGCAGTACTTC; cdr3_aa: CASSEPSTYEQYF
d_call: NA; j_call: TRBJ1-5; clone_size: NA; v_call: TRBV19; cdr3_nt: TGTGCCAGTAGTACCGGACACATAAGCAATCAGCCCCAGCATTTT; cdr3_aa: CASSTGHISNQPQHF
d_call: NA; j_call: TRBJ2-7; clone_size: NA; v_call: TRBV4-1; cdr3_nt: TGCGCCAGCAGCCACAACCCGGGAGCCGGGGCCTCCTACGAGCAGTACTTC; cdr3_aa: CASSHNPGAGASYEQYF
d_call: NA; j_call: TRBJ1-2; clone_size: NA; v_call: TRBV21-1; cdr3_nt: TGTGCCAGCAGCAAGGCCAAGATAGGGGTAAGGGGCTATGGCTACACCTTC; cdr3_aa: CASSKAKIGVRGYGYTF
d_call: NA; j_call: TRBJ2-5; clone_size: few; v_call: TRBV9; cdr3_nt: TGTGCCAGCAGCCCCCTGTCGGGCGGGCAGGAGACCCAGTACTTC; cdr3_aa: CASSPLSGGQETQYF
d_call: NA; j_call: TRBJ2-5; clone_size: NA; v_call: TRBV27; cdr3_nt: TGTGCCAGCAGGGGCCGGGAGACCCAGTACTTC; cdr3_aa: CASRGRETQYF
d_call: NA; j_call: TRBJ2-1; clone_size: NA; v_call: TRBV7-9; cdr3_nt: TGTGCCAGCAGCTCACGGGGGGCTGAGCAGTTCTTC; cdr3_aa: CASSSRGAEQFF
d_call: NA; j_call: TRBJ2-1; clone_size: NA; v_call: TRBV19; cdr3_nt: TGTGCCAGTAGTATTGGGACGGGAAGCTCCTACAATGAGCAGTTCTTC; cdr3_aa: CASSIGTGSSYNEQFF
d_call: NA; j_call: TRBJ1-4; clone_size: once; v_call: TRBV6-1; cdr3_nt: TGTGCCAGCAGTGAATATCAGACTTTGGATGAAAAACTGTTTTTT; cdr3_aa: CASSEYQTLDEKLFF
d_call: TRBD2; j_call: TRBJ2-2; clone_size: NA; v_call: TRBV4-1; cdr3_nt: TGCGCCAGCAGCCAGGGGACTAGGAACACCGGGGAGCTGTTTTTT; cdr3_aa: CASSQGTRNTGELFF
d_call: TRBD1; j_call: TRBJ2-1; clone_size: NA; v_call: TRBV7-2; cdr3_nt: TGTGCCAGCAGCCCGACAGGGTACAATGAGCAGTTCTTC; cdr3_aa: CASSPTGYNEQFF
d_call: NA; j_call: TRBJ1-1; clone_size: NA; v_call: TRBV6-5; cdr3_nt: TGTGCCAGCAGTTACTTGGAGGGAGTGAACACTGAAGCTTTCTTT; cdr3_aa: CASSYLEGVNTEAFF
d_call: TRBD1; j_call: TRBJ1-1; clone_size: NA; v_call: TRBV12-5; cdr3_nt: TGTGCTAGTGGTTTAACAGGGGGTATGAACACTGAAGCTTTCTTT; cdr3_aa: CASGLTGGMNTEAFF
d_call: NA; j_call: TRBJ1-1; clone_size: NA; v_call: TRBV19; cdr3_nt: TGTGCCACCGCCATTGGGAACACTGAAGCTTTCTTT; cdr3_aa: CATAIGNTEAFF
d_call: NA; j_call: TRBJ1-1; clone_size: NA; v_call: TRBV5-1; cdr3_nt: TGCGCCAGCAGCATTAGTTCGGCTTTCTTT; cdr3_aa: CASSISSAFF